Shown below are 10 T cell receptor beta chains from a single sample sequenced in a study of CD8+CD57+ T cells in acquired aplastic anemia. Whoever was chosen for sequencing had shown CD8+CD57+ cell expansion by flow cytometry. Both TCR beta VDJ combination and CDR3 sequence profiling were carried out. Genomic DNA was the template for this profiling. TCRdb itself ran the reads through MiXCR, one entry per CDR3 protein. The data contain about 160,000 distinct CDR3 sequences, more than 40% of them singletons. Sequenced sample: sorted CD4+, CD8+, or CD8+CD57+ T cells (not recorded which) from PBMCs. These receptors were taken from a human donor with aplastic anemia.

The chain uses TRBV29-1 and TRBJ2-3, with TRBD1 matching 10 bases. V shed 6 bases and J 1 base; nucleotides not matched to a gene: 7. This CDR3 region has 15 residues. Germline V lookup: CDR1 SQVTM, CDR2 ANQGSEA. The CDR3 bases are TGCAGCGTGACTAGACAGGGGGCAGGCACAGATACGCAGTATTTT. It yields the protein CSVTRQGAGTDTQYF.

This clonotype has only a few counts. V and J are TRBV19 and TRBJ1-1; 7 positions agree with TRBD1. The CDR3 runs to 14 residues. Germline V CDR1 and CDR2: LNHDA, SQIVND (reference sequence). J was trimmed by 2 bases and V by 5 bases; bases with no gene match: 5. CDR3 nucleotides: TGTGCCAGTAGTTTCCGGGACAGCAACACTGAAGCTTTCTTT. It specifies CASSFRDSNTEAFF. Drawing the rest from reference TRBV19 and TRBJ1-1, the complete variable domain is DGGITQSPKYLFRKEGQNVTLSCEQNLNHDAMYWYRQDPGQGLRLIYYSQIVNDFQKGDIAEGYSVSREKKESFPLTVTSAQKNPTAFYLCASSFRDSNTEAFFGQGTRLTVV.

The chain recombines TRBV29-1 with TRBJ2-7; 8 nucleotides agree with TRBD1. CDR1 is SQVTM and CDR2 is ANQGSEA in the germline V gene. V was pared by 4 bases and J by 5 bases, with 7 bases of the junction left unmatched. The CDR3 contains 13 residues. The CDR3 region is CSVVQGGGDEQYF. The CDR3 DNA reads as TGCAGCGTTGTACAGGGGGGAGGCGACGAGCAGTACTTC.

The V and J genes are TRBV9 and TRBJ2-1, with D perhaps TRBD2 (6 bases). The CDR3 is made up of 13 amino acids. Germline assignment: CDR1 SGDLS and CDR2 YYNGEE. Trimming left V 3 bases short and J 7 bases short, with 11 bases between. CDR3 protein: CASSAYSGNEQFF. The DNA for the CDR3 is TGTGCCAGCAGCGCCTATAGCGGAAATGAGCAGTTCTTC.

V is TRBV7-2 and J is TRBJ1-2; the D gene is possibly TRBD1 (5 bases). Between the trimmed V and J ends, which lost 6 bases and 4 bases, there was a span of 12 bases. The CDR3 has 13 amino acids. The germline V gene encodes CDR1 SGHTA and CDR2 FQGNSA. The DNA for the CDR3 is TGTGCCAGCAGATCCAGGGAAGTCTATGGCTACACCTTC. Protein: CASRSREVYGYTF.

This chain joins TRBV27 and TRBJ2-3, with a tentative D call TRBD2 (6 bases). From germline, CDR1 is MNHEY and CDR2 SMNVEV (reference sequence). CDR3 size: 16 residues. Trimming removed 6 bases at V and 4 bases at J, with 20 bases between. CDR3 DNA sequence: TGTGCCAGCAGCCCTTTTGGAGGGGTCGTCGCAGATACGCAGTATTTT. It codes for CASSPFGGVVADTQYF.

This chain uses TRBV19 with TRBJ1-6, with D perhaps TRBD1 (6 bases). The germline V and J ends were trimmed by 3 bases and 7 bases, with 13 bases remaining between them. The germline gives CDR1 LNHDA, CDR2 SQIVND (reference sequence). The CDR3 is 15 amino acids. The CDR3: CASSIPKTGNSPLHF. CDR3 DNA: TGTGCCAGTAGTATCCCAAAAACAGGGAATTCACCCCTCCACTTT.

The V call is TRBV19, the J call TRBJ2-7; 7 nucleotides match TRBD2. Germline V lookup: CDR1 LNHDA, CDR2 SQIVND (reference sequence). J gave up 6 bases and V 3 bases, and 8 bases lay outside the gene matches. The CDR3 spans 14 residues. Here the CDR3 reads CASSIPSGRGEQYF. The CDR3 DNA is TGTGCCAGTAGTATCCCCTCAGGGAGGGGCGAGCAGTACTTC.

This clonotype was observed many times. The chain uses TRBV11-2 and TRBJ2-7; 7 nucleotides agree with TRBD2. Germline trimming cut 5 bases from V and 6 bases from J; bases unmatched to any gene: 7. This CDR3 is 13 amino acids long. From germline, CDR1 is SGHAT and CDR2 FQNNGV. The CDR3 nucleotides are TGTGCCAGCAGCAGAGTAGCGGGTGGCGAGCAGTACTTC. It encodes CASSRVAGGEQYF.

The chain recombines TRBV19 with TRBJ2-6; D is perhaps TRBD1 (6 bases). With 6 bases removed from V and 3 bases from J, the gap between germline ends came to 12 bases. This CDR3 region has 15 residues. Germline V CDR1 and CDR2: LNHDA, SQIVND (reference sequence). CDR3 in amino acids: CASSIDRHGANVLTF. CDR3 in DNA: TGTGCCAGTAGCATCGACAGGCATGGGGCCAACGTCCTGACTTTC.